Given below is one T cell receptor beta chain in context. The target antigen is unknown. The PCR used 60 Vbeta and 13 Jbeta primers. Here immunoSEQ multiplex PCR was the method, and the copy in TCRdb shows in-frame clones only, minus some. The data include around 100,000 clones; the top ten clones carry about 3.8%. The CDR3 spans 15 residues. From germline, CDR1 is SGHKS and CDR2 YYEKEE (reference sequence). Trimming left V 1 base short and J 1 base short, with 9 bases between. This sample stems from a study of cytomegalovirus exposure and HLA in healthy donors. Study-wide points: Among TCR beta chains of equal frequency, HLA-associated ones were more clonally expanded in a later analysis. A later analysis found common viral pathogens apparently linked to several of the most significant clusters. After further analysis at a later stage, 16,951 TCR beta sequences were associated with HLA alleles at 0.05 false discovery rate. Associated with cytomegalovirus, according to the listing, were 150 to 200 TCR beta chains.

The rearrangement uses TRBV5-5 and TRBJ1-5, with D hard to call. The source of this sequence is a man aged 25 to 45 in good health and CMV-seronegative. The sequenced sample consisted of PBMCs. The CDR3 coding sequence is TGTGCCAGCAGCTTGAGTTACAGCAGCAATCAGCCCCAGCATTTT. This encodes CASSLSYSSNQPQHF.